The entry that follows covers one TCR beta chain sequence. Its target is not known. With 1 base clipped from V and 7 bases from J, the junction kept 4 bases outside the gene matches. CDR3 size: 16 residues. The germline V gene has CDR1 SGHVS and CDR2 FNYEAQ. Clones were read by immunoSEQ multiplex PCR, and TCRdb kept only the in-frame ones, dropping some. The profile shows about 130,000 clones, 90% to 95% of them singletons. The data were taken from a study of T cell responses to AZD1222 COVID-19 vaccine. Pooled samples include second doses given at about 4 or 12 weeks. Study-wide findings and caveats: Researchers report vaccine-associated CD4 TCRs spanning spike, with dominance at 160-218 and 743-854.

The V and J genes are TRBV7-6 and TRBJ1-6; 10 positions agree with TRBD1. The sample here was peripheral blood, taken 28 days after the second AZD1222 dose. The sequence was obtained from an adult who received the AZD1222 COVID-19 vaccine. The CDR3 coding sequence is TGTGCCAGCAGCTTAGGGGGGGACAGGGGCAATTCACCCCTCCACTTT. Encoded protein: CASSLGGDRGNSPLHF.